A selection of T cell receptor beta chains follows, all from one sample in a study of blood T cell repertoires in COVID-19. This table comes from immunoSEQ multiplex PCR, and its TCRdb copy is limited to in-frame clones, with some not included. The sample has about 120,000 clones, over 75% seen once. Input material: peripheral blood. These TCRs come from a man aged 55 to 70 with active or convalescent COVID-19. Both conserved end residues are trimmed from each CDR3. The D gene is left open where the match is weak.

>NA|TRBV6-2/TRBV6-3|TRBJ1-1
ASSYSWSTEAF
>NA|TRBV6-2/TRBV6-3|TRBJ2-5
ASSSGQQETQY
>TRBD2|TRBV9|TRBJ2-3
ASSVGASGRGDTQY
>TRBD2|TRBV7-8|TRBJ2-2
ASSFSGGSGELF
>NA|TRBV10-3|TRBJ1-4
AISDQSGKKLF
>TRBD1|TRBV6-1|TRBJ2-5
ASSEMWTGGETQY
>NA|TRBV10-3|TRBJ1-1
AIGSRGAGTEAF
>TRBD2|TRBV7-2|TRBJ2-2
ASSLRGLESGELF
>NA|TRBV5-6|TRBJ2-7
ASSPAGTAYEQY
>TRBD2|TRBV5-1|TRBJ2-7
ASSPGLAGGSEQY
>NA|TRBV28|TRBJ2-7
ASLPPRGSKYEQY
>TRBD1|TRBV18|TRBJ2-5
ASSPGSRGETQY
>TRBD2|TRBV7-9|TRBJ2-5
ASSLTSGSHGTQY
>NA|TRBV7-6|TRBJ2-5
ASEDIKTETQY
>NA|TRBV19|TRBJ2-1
ASSIAGASREQF
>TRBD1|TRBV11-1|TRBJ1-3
ASSLNPGTAGNTIY